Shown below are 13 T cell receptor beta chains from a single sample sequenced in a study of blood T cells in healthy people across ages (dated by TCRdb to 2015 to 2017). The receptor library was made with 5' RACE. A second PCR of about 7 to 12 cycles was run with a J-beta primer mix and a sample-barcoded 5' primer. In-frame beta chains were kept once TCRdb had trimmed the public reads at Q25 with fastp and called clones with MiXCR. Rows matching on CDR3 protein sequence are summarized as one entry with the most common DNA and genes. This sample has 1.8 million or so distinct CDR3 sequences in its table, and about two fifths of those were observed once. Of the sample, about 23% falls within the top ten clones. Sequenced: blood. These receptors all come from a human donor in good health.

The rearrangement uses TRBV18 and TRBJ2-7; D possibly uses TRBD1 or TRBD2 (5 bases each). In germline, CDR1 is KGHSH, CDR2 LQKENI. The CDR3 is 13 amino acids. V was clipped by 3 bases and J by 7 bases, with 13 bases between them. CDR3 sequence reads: CASSPGASGEQYF. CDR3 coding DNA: TGTGCCAGCTCACCTGGGGCCTCGGGGGAGCAGTACTTC.

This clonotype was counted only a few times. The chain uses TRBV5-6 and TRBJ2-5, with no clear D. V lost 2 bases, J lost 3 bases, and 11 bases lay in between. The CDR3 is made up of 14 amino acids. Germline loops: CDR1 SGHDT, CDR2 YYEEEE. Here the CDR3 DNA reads TGTGCCAGCAGCTTATCTGGGCACAAAGAGACCCAGTACTTC. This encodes CASSLSGHKETQYF.

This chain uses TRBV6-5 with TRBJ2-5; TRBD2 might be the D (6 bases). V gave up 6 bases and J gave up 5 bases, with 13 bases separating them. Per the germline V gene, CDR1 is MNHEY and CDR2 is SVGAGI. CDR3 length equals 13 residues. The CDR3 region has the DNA TGTGCCAGCAGCAAACCGGGGGTGGAGACCCAGTACTTC. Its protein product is CASSKPGVETQYF.

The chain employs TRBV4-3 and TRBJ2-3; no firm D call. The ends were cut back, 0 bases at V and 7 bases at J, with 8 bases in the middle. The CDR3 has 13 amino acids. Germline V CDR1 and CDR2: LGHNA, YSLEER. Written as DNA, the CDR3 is TGCGCCAGCAGCCAAGAGGTGATAAATACGCAGTATTTT. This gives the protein CASSQEVINTQYF.

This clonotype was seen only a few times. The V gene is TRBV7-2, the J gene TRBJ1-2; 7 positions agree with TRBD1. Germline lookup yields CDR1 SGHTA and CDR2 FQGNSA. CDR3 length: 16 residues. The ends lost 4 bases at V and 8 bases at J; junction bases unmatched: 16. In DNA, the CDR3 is TGTGCCAGCAGCTATCGACAGGGTATGCCTATCTTAGGCTACACCTTC. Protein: CASSYRQGMPILGYTF. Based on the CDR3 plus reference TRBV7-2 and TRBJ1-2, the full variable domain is GAGVSQSPSNKVTEKGKDVELRCDPISGHTALYWYRQSLGQGLEFLIYFQGNSAPDKSGLPSDRFSAERTGGSVSTLTIQRTQQEDSAVYLCASSYRQGMPILGYTFGSGTRLTVV.

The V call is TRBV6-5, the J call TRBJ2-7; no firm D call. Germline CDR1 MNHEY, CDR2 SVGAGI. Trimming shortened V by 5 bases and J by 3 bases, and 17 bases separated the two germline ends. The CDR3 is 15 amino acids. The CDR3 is CASSTRHGRNYEQYF. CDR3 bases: TGTGCCAGCAGTACACGACACGGACGGAACTACGAGCAGTACTTC.

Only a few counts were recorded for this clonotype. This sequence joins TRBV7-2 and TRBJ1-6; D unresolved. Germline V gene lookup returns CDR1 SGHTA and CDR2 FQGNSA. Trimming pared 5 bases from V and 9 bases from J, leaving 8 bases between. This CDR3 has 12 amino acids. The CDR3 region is CASSQLGSPLHF. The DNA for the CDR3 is TGTGCCAGCAGCCAACTGGGTTCACCCCTCCACTTT.

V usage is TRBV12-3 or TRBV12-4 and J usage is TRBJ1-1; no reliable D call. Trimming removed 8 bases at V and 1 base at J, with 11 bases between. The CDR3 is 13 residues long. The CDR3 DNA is TGTGCCAGCCGAATCCGGGGGAACACTGAAGCTTTCTTT. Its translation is CASRIRGNTEAFF.

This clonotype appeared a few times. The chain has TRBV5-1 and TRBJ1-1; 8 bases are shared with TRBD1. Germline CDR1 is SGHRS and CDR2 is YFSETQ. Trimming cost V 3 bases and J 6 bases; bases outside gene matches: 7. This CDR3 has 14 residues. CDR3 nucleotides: TGCGCCAGCAGCTGGTCGGGACAGGACTCTGAAGCTTTCTTT. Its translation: CASSWSGQDSEAFF.

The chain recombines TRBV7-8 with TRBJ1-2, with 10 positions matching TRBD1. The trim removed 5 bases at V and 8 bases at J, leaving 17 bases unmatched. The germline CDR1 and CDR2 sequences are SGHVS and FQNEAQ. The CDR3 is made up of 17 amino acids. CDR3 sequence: CASSTVQGTGEGAGYTF. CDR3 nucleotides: TGTGCCAGCAGCACCGTCCAGGGGACAGGGGAGGGAGCAGGCTACACCTTC.

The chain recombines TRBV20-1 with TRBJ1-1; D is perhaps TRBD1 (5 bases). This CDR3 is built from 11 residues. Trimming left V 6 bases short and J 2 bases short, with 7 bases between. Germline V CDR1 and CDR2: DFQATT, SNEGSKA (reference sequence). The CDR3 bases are TGCAGTGCAGACAGCAACACTGAAGCTTTCTTT. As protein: CSADSNTEAFF.

CDR3 sequence (DNA): TGTGCCAGCAGCAAGAGGGACAGACAATACGAGCAGTACTTC. Protein: CASSKRDRQYEQYF. J is TRBJ2-7 and V is TRBV7-2, with 7 positions matching TRBD1. Germline trimming cut 5 bases from V and 4 bases from J; bases unmatched to any gene: 8. This CDR3 is built from 14 residues. From germline, CDR1 is SGHTA and CDR2 FQGNSA.

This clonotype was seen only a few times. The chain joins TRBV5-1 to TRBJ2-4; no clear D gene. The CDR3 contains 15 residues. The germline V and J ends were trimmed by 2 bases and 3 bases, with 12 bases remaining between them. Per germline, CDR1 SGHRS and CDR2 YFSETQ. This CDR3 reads CASSLGLLDKNIQYF. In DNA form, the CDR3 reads TGCGCCAGCAGCTTAGGGTTGTTGGACAAAAACATTCAGTACTTC. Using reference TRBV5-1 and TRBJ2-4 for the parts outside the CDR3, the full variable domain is KAGVTQTPRYLIKTRGQQVTLSCSPISGHRSVSWYQQTPGQGLQFLFEYFSETQRNKGNFPGRFSGRQFSNSRSEMNVSTLELGDSALYLCASSLGLLDKNIQYFGAGTRLSVL.